The 5 T cell receptor beta chains in this list originate from one sample, sequenced in a study of T cell repertoires in cytomegalovirus infection. MiXCR, applied by TCRdb to the reads, yields one record per CDR3 protein. Here the sample spans 200,000 to 250,000 distinct CDR3 sequences, roughly 20% being singletons. Sequenced input: CD8+ T cells from PBMCs. These receptors all come from a human donor in good health (CMV status not recorded). Some clones in this sample may be carry-over from other donors' samples.

In this sample, this clonotype turned up many times. The J gene is TRBJ2-7, the V gene TRBV12-3 or TRBV12-4; possible D gene TRBD1, 6 bases. V shed 5 bases and J shed 3 bases, with 14 bases lying between them. CDR3 length: 14 residues. DNA for the CDR3: TGTGCCAGCAGTCTGAAGGACAGATTCTACGAGCAGTACTTC. Translated, it gives CASSLKDRFYEQYF.

In DNA form, the CDR3 reads TGTGCCAGCAGCGGGGGGTCAGGGAGCTCCTACGAGCAGTACTTC. Translated, it gives CASSGGSGSSYEQYF. The chain joins TRBV5-4 to TRBJ2-7, with D perhaps TRBD2 (6 bases). V shed 4 bases and J shed 0 bases, with 14 bases lying between them. The CDR3 contains 15 residues. Germline V CDR1 and CDR2: SGHNT, YYREEE (reference sequence).

In its sample, this clonotype was seen a few times. The CDR3 here is CASSPTASARGTGELFF. The CDR3 DNA follows: TGTGCCAGCAGCCCGACCGCATCGGCGCGGGGCACCGGGGAGCTGTTTTTT. The J gene is TRBJ2-2, the V gene TRBV3-1; TRBD2 is a possible D gene (6 bases). From germline, CDR1 is LGHDT and CDR2 YNNKEL (reference sequence). The CDR3 runs to 17 residues. Trimming left V 4 bases short and J 4 bases short, with 19 bases between.

This chain connects TRBV6-2 or TRBV6-3 to TRBJ2-1; D possibly corresponds to TRBD2 (7 bases). CDR1 is MNHEY and CDR2 is SVGEGT in the germline V gene. This CDR3 comprises 14 residues. Trimming pared 5 bases from V and 7 bases from J, leaving 15 bases between. CDR3 sequence: CASSPWGGRNEQFF. In nucleotides, the CDR3 is TGTGCCAGCAGTCCCTGGGGGGGCAGAAATGAGCAGTTCTTC.

This clonotype was seen only a few times. The chain is built from TRBV5-6 and TRBJ1-6; the match to TRBD1 covers 11 bases. V gave up 2 bases and J gave up 9 bases; unmatched junction bases: 1. The CDR3 is made up of 14 amino acids. Looked up from germline, CDR1 is SGHDT and CDR2 is YYEEEE. The DNA for the CDR3 is TGTGCCAGCAGCTTCGGGACAGGGGGTTCACCCCTCCACTTT. Translating it yields CASSFGTGGSPLHF.